The source of this TCR beta chain is a study of neurological immune-mediated disorders. Germline values: CDR1 DFQATT, CDR2 SNEGSKA (reference sequence). V was clipped by 1 base and J by 10 bases, with 14 bases between them. This CDR3 has 13 amino acids. Time point of the sample: longitudinal time-point 3. The unsorted libraries were produced from 2 million PBMCs held at -80 C. This clonotype was recorded at least ten times. The cDNA was synthesized by 5'RACE incorporating 10-nucleotide random UMIs. A single record per CDR3 protein comes from TCRdb applying MiXCR to the 5' RACE reads. The top ten clones hold approximately 3.3% of a sample with 95,000 to 110,000 distinct CDR3 sequences, 11% of them seen once.

The clonotype comes from a female donor with HTLV-1-associated myelopathy (HAM/TSP). What was sequenced was PBMCs. The V call is TRBV20-1, the J call TRBJ2-1, with D tentatively TRBD2 (6 bases). The CDR3 spells CSARAGSGREQFF. Written as DNA, the CDR3 is TGCAGTGCTAGAGCCGGGAGCGGTCGGGAGCAGTTCTTC.